The 15 T cell receptor beta chains presented below share a single source sample, sequenced in a study of blood T cell repertoires in COVID-19. Only in-frame clones appear in the TCRdb table, and some are missing; sequencing was by immunoSEQ multiplex PCR. The data show approximately 12,000 clones, approximately 88% seen once. Input material: peripheral blood. The source is a human donor in a cohort sampled during active COVID-19.

In nucleotides, the CDR3 is TGTGCCAGCAGCTTGAGCCGGACAGGGGAATCCTACGAGCAGTACTTC. Translating it yields CASSLSRTGESYEQYF. The V and J genes are TRBV5-8 and TRBJ2-7; 9 bases align to TRBD1. This CDR3 is built from 16 residues. Germline CDR1 SGHTS, CDR2 YDEGEE. J lost 1 base, V lost 1 base, and 6 bases had no gene match.

The chain recombines TRBV7-9 with TRBJ2-7; 7 bases are a match to TRBD2. The CDR3 totals 17 residues. J lost 4 bases, V lost 4 bases, and 16 bases had no gene match. The germline V gene has CDR1 SEHNR and CDR2 FQNEAQ (reference sequence). The chain's CDR3 is CASSSPLSSGTEYEQYF. DNA of the CDR3: TGTGCCAGCAGCTCCCCCCTCTCAAGCGGGACCGAATACGAGCAGTACTTC.

This chain joins TRBV14 and TRBJ1-2; 11 nucleotides line up with TRBD1. CDR3 length: 16 amino acids. The V gene end was trimmed by 4 bases and the J gene end by 3 bases; junction bases not matched to a gene: 7. CDR1 and CDR2 (germline): SGHDN, FVKESK. DNA for the CDR3: TGTGCCAGCAGCCCCATAGGACAGGGGGCTCACTATGGCTACACCTTC. This encodes CASSPIGQGAHYGYTF.

V and J are TRBV5-4 and TRBJ2-7; D might be TRBD2 (6 bases). Trimming removed 2 bases at V and 6 bases at J, with 12 bases between. There are 13 residues in the CDR3. In germline, CDR1 is SGHNT, CDR2 YYREEE (reference sequence). CDR3 region: CASSFPTGSEQYF. As DNA, the CDR3 is TGTGCCAGCAGCTTTCCTACCGGGAGCGAGCAGTACTTC.

This clone showed up just a few times. The CDR3: CASSQVLAENYEQYF. CDR3 nucleotide sequence: TGCGCCAGCAGCCAAGTACTAGCGGAAAACTACGAGCAGTACTTC. The rearrangement joins TRBV4-1 to TRBJ2-7, with TRBD2 matching over 8 bases. From germline, CDR1 is MGHRA and CDR2 YSYEKL. With 1 base clipped from V and 3 bases from J, the junction kept 5 bases outside the gene matches. This CDR3 has 15 amino acids.

This clone showed up just once. The rearrangement joins TRBV5-1 to TRBJ2-2, with D maybe TRBD2 (6 bases). CDR1 and CDR2 (germline): SGHRS, YFSETQ. V gave up 4 bases and J gave up 3 bases, with 22 bases separating them. The CDR3 covers 18 residues. CDR3 DNA: TGCGCCAGCAGCCGGACGGGGGTCGGTAGTGTTGACACCGGGGAGCTGTTTTTT. Its translation: CASSRTGVGSVDTGELFF.

V is TRBV18 and J is TRBJ1-1, with D perhaps TRBD1 (6 bases). CDR1 is KGHSH, CDR2 LQKENI, per germline. This CDR3 comprises 15 residues. Trimming pared 3 bases from V and 6 bases from J, leaving 17 bases between. The CDR3 loop is CASSPREGVGAEAFF. CDR3 in DNA: TGTGCCAGCTCACCCCGCGAGGGGGTGGGAGCTGAAGCTTTCTTT.

The V and J genes are TRBV7-2 and TRBJ1-1, with a tentative D call TRBD1 (6 bases). V lost 4 bases and J 4 bases, leaving 10 bases between the germline ends. Germline V lookup: CDR1 SGHTA, CDR2 FQGNSA. The CDR3 length is 13 residues. The CDR3 loop reads CASSYREFTEAFF. In DNA form, the CDR3 reads TGTGCCAGCAGCTACAGGGAGTTCACTGAAGCTTTCTTT.

This clone was seen only once. The chain is built from TRBV5-1 and TRBJ1-6; D unclear. Trimming left V 3 bases short and J 0 bases short, with 16 bases between. The germline V gene has CDR1 SGHRS and CDR2 YFSETQ. The CDR3 is made up of 18 amino acids. CDR3 DNA: TGCGCCAGCAGCTCGTCACCACCGGGAAGCTCCTATAATTCACCCCTCCACTTT. Translation: CASSSSPPGSSYNSPLHF.

This clone showed up just a few times. J is TRBJ1-1 and V is TRBV5-4; TRBD1 aligns across 9 bases. The CDR3 runs 16 residues. Germline values: CDR1 SGHNT, CDR2 YYREEE (reference sequence). The V segment lost 5 bases and the J segment 1 base; nucleotides outside the gene matches: 9. The CDR3, as DNA: TGTGCCAGCAGAGCTCCGGGACAGGGAAGGAACACTGAAGCTTTCTTT. It specifies CASRAPGQGRNTEAFF.

This chain links TRBV4-2 with TRBJ2-7, with D maybe TRBD2 (7 bases). CDR3 length equals 14 residues. Germline V gene sequence: CDR1 LGHNA, CDR2 YNFKEQ. V shed 3 bases and J shed 7 bases, with 16 bases lying between them. As DNA, the CDR3 is TGTGCCAGCAGCCAGCGGGGGCCGCTGGGTGAGCAGTACTTC. Encoded protein: CASSQRGPLGEQYF.

The chain employs TRBV7-9 and TRBJ2-3; a possible D gene is TRBD1 (5 bases). V was cut by 4 bases and J by 0 bases, with 17 bases left in between. The CDR3 loop spans 17 amino acids. Germline CDR1 and CDR2: SEHNR and FQNEAQ (reference sequence). The CDR3 spells CASSSRRTKSSTDTQYF. CDR3 nucleotides: TGTGCCAGCAGCTCCCGCAGGACAAAGTCTAGCACAGATACGCAGTATTTT.

The chain combines TRBV19 with TRBJ1-6; 7 bases are shared with TRBD1. Trimming at V came to 0 bases and at J to 10 bases, leaving 6 bases not matched to a gene. Germline CDR1 reads LNHDA; CDR2 reads SQIVND (reference sequence). The CDR3 consists of 15 residues. The CDR3 reads CASSIEGTARSPLHF. The CDR3 bases are TGTGCCAGTAGTATAGAGGGGACAGCGCGCTCACCCCTCCACTTT.

J is TRBJ2-7 and V is TRBV6-6; tentatively, D is TRBD2 (5 bases). CDR3 length: 14 residues. Trimming removed 6 bases from V and 2 bases from J, with 14 bases in between. Germline loops: CDR1 MNHNY, CDR2 SVGAGI (reference sequence). The CDR3 sequence: CASSPPAGPYEQYF. CDR3 nucleotides: TGTGCCAGCAGCCCTCCGGCGGGCCCCTACGAGCAGTACTTC.

This clone occurred once. The chain links TRBV2 to TRBJ2-5; 8 nucleotides agree with TRBD1. This CDR3 region has 15 residues. Trimming took 6 bases from V and 1 from J; bases not matched to a gene: 7. Germline CDR1 SNHLY, CDR2 FYNNEI. The CDR3 DNA reads TGTGCCAGCAGCAGACAGGGGACGACCCAAGAGACCCAGTACTTC. Encoded protein: CASSRQGTTQETQYF.